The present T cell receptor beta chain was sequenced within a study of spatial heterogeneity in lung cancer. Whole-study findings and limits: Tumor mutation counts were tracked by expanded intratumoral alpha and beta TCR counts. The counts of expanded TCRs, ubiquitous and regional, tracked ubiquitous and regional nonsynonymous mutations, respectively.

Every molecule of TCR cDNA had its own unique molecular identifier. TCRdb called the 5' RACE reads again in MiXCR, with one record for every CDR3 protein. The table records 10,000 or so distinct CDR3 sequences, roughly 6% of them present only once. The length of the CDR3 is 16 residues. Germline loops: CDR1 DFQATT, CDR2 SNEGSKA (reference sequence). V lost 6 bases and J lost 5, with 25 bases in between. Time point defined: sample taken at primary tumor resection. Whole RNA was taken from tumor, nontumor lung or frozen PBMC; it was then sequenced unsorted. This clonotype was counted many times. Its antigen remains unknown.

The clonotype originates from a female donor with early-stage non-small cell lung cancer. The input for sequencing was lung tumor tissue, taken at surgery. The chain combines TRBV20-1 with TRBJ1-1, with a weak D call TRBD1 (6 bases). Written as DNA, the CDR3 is TGCAGTGCCCCCAGGTGGGGGGCAGGGCGGGAGACTGAAGCTTTCTTT. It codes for CSAPRWGAGRETEAFF.